The T cell receptor (beta chain) described here comes from a study of blood T cell repertoires in COVID-19. Donors of Cohort 3 who recovered were those that had two negative PCRs, clearance, or symptom resolution. Method: immunoSEQ multiplex PCR; TCRdb's copy keeps in-frame clones and lacks some. The repertoire holds approximately 280,000 clones, around nine tenths seen once, with about 2.6% in the top ten. Per the germline V gene, CDR1 is SNHLY and CDR2 is FYNNEI. The CDR3 spans 15 residues. V lost 6 bases to trimming and J lost 1 base; unmatched junction nucleotides: 8. The sequenced sample was PBMCs or T cells enriched from blood (not recorded which). The sequence was obtained from a woman under 30 who had recovered from COVID-19. The J gene is TRBJ1-1, the V gene TRBV2; 7 nucleotides agree with TRBD1. In DNA form, the CDR3 reads TGTGCCAGCAGATGGGACAGCCCATCGAACACTGAAGCTTTCTTT. Translated: CASRWDSPSNTEAFF. The whole variable domain, filled in from reference TRBV2 and TRBJ1-1, reads EPEVTQTPSHQVTQMGQEVILRCVPISNHLYFYWYRQILGQKVEFLVSFYNNEISEKSEIFDDQFSVERPDGSNFTLKIRSTKLEDSAMYFCASRWDSPSNTEAFFGQGTRLTVV.